The present T cell receptor beta chain was sequenced within a study of cytomegalovirus exposure and HLA in healthy donors. Germline loops: CDR1 SGHTA, CDR2 FQGNSA. With 3 bases clipped from V and 5 bases from J, the junction kept 7 bases outside the gene matches. The CDR3 length is 15 residues. Donors likely had unrecorded immune exposures despite being nominally healthy when sampled. The PCR was carried out with 60 Vbeta primers and 13 Jbeta primers. Clones were read by immunoSEQ multiplex PCR, and TCRdb kept only the in-frame ones, dropping some. The table shows 150,000 to 200,000 clones, with under 80% occurring only once.

The chain is built from TRBV7-2 and TRBJ2-1; the match to TRBD2 covers 7 bases. Input material: PBMCs. The sequence was obtained from a female donor in good health and CMV-seronegative. CDR3 protein: CASSFGSGLNNEQFF. CDR3 nucleotide sequence: TGTGCCAGCAGCTTTGGGTCGGGACTAAACAATGAGCAGTTCTTC.